The 4 T cell receptor beta chains given below trace back to one sample, sequenced in a study of T cell repertoires in cytomegalovirus infection. Their antigens are not known. TCRdb redid the calling of the reads with MiXCR, one entry per CDR3 protein. The table records around 500,000 distinct CDR3 sequences, roughly 43% of them present only once. The specimen was cultured PBMCs, collected from culture after CMV antigen stimulation. Receptors originate from a human donor in good health (CMV status not recorded). Some clones in this sample may be carry-over from other donors' samples.

J is TRBJ2-7 and V is TRBV6-5, with 10 bases that match TRBD2. The V and J ends lost 2 bases and 3 bases, in that order; junction bases with no gene match: 4. Germline loops: CDR1 MNHEY, CDR2 SVGAGI. CDR3 length: 15 residues. CDR3 protein: CASSYGTSVYYEQYF. The CDR3 region has the DNA TGTGCCAGCAGTTACGGGACTAGCGTCTACTACGAGCAGTACTTC.

The chain couples TRBV6-6 to TRBJ2-7; 8 positions agree with TRBD2. CDR1 is MNHNY and CDR2 is SVGAGI in the germline V gene (reference sequence). Trimming at V came to 10 bases and at J to 2 bases, leaving 16 bases not matched to a gene. CDR3 length equals 16 residues. DNA of the CDR3: TGTGCCACTCCGGGACTAGAAATAGGGGAGCCCTACGAGCAGTACTTC. Its translation: CATPGLEIGEPYEQYF.

This chain uses TRBV6-5 with TRBJ2-2; D possibly uses TRBD1 or TRBD2 (6 bases each). Germline loops: CDR1 MNHEY, CDR2 SVGAGI. The CDR3 is 16 amino acids. Trimming left V 0 bases short and J 7 bases short, with 15 bases between. The DNA of the CDR3 is TGTGCCAGCAGTTACTCGAGTGGGGGGCGGGGCGGGGAGCTGTTTTTT. Amino acids: CASSYSSGGRGGELFF.

This chain joins TRBV12-3 or TRBV12-4 and TRBJ2-1; 12 bases match TRBD2. This CDR3 comprises 16 residues. Trimming at V came to 5 bases and at J to 8 bases, leaving 10 bases not matched to a gene. The CDR3 nucleotides are TGTGCCAGCAGTCCCGTCGCTAGCGGGAGGGCCGATGAGCAGTTCTTC. It codes for CASSPVASGRADEQFF.